Listed below are T cell receptor beta chains from one sample, sequenced in a study of blood T cell repertoires in COVID-19. Only in-frame clones appear in the TCRdb table, and some are missing; sequencing was by immunoSEQ multiplex PCR. The table records about 120,000 clones, around 89% of them present only once. Sequences were obtained from peripheral blood. The receptors come from a woman aged 60-70 years with COVID-19, enrolled during active disease. The CDR3 runs from the conserved cysteine through the conserved F or W. Fields, in order: clone size, J gene, D gene, V gene, CDR3 DNA, CDR3 protein. D genes are given only for firm matches. Expanded clones are given a class, and other clones once, few, many or no size at all.

clone size: .; J gene: TRBJ1-1; D gene: .; V gene: TRBV7-2; CDR3 DNA: TGTGCCAGCAGCTCCCCCTTCACTGAAGCTTTCTTT; CDR3 protein: CASSSPFTEAFF
clone size: .; J gene: TRBJ1-2; D gene: .; V gene: TRBV6-1; CDR3 DNA: TGTGCCAGCAGTGAAGGTCAGCGAAACTATGGCTACACCTTC; CDR3 protein: CASSEGQRNYGYTF
clone size: .; J gene: TRBJ1-2; D gene: .; V gene: TRBV30; CDR3 DNA: TGTGCCTGGAGTGTACAGACAGAGAGGTATGGCTACACCTTC; CDR3 protein: CAWSVQTERYGYTF
clone size: once; J gene: TRBJ1-1; D gene: .; V gene: TRBV5-6; CDR3 DNA: TGTGCCAGCAGCTTTCCTCAGGGGTTGCGATCGGAGACTGAAGCTTTCTTT; CDR3 protein: CASSFPQGLRSETEAFF
clone size: once; J gene: TRBJ2-1; D gene: TRBD2; V gene: TRBV3-1/TRBV3-2; CDR3 DNA: TGTGCCAGCAGCCCCCGGACTAGCGGGGGCCTAACAACTTCCTCCTACAATGAGCAGTTCTTC; CDR3 protein: CASSPRTSGGLTTSSYNEQFF
clone size: .; J gene: TRBJ2-1; D gene: .; V gene: TRBV7-8; CDR3 DNA: TGTGCCAGCAGTGACTTGGACAGCTACAATGAGCAGTTCTTC; CDR3 protein: CASSDLDSYNEQFF
clone size: .; J gene: TRBJ1-5; D gene: .; V gene: TRBV12-5; CDR3 DNA: TGTGCTAGTGGTTTGGTATCTGAGCCCCAGCATTTT; CDR3 protein: CASGLVSEPQHF
clone size: .; J gene: TRBJ1-2; D gene: .; V gene: TRBV6-2/TRBV6-3; CDR3 DNA: TGTGCCAGCAGTTACTCGAGAGGCACGGGGGGCTACACCTTC; CDR3 protein: CASSYSRGTGGYTF
clone size: .; J gene: TRBJ1-1; D gene: TRBD1; V gene: TRBV9; CDR3 DNA: TGTGCCAGCAGCCTCTGGGACAGGAACACTGAAGCTTTCTTT; CDR3 protein: CASSLWDRNTEAFF
clone size: .; J gene: TRBJ2-7; D gene: .; V gene: TRBV7-8; CDR3 DNA: TGTGCCAGCAGCTTAGCGGGGGAGGCCTACGAGCAGTACTTC; CDR3 protein: CASSLAGEAYEQYF
clone size: .; J gene: TRBJ1-2; D gene: TRBD1; V gene: TRBV7-9; CDR3 DNA: TGTGCCAGCAGTCAAAGCTTACCGGACAGGCCGGGCAACTATGGCTACACCTTC; CDR3 protein: CASSQSLPDRPGNYGYTF
clone size: .; J gene: TRBJ1-2; D gene: TRBD1; V gene: TRBV7-8; CDR3 DNA: TGTGCCAGCAGCTTTACCAGCGTGAGACAGGGCCCTGGCTACACCTTC; CDR3 protein: CASSFTSVRQGPGYTF
clone size: .; J gene: TRBJ2-1; D gene: TRBD1; V gene: TRBV27; CDR3 DNA: TGTGCCAGCAGTCTTGACAGGGGGGTAAGGAATGAGCAGTTCTTC; CDR3 protein: CASSLDRGVRNEQFF
clone size: .; J gene: TRBJ2-7; D gene: TRBD2; V gene: TRBV18; CDR3 DNA: TGTGCCAGCTCACCACCGGCGGGGGGGACCTACGAGCAGTACTTC; CDR3 protein: CASSPPAGGTYEQYF
clone size: .; J gene: TRBJ1-6; D gene: .; V gene: TRBV7-3; CDR3 DNA: TGTGCCAGCAGTTTACGACTGGATTCACCCCTCCACTTT; CDR3 protein: CASSLRLDSPLHF
clone size: .; J gene: TRBJ1-4; D gene: .; V gene: TRBV13; CDR3 DNA: TGTGCCAGCAGATTAATATCCCCGGCTAATGAAAAACTGTTTTTT; CDR3 protein: CASRLISPANEKLFF
clone size: .; J gene: TRBJ2-1; D gene: TRBD2; V gene: TRBV7-2; CDR3 DNA: TGTGCCAGCAGCTCGAGCGGGGGGAATTACAATGAGCAGTTCTTC; CDR3 protein: CASSSSGGNYNEQFF
clone size: .; J gene: TRBJ2-5; D gene: .; V gene: TRBV27; CDR3 DNA: TGTGCCAGCAGTTTATCGTCAGGGGCACCCCAGTACTTC; CDR3 protein: CASSLSSGAPQYF
clone size: .; J gene: TRBJ1-5; D gene: .; V gene: TRBV7-9; CDR3 DNA: TGTGCCAGCAGCTTAGGCCAGGGCGAATTTGGTCAGCCCCAGCATTTT; CDR3 protein: CASSLGQGEFGQPQHF
clone size: .; J gene: TRBJ2-7; D gene: TRBD1; V gene: TRBV4-3; CDR3 DNA: TGCGCCAGCAGCCAAGAAACAGGGGGCTTCTACGAGCAGTACTTC; CDR3 protein: CASSQETGGFYEQYF
clone size: .; J gene: TRBJ1-6; D gene: .; V gene: TRBV7-9; CDR3 DNA: TGTGCCAGCAGCCATGGGGGGGGGAATTCACCCCTCCACTTT; CDR3 protein: CASSHGGGNSPLHF
clone size: .; J gene: TRBJ1-4; D gene: TRBD1; V gene: TRBV19; CDR3 DNA: TGTGCCAGTAGTATCTTGACAGGGGGACGTTCTAATGAAAAACTGTTTTTT; CDR3 protein: CASSILTGGRSNEKLFF
clone size: .; J gene: TRBJ1-2; D gene: TRBD1; V gene: TRBV6-2/TRBV6-3; CDR3 DNA: TGTGCCAGCAGCTATGGGCGACAGGGAGACTATGGCTACACCTTC; CDR3 protein: CASSYGRQGDYGYTF
clone size: .; J gene: TRBJ2-5; D gene: TRBD2; V gene: TRBV7-2; CDR3 DNA: TGTGCCAGCAGCCCAAGACTAGCCCCCCAAGAGACCCAGTACTTC; CDR3 protein: CASSPRLAPQETQYF
clone size: .; J gene: TRBJ1-5; D gene: .; V gene: TRBV7-2; CDR3 DNA: TGTGCCAGCAGCTTGACAGGTGGAGGAGGTGGCAATCAGCCCCAGCATTTT; CDR3 protein: CASSLTGGGGGNQPQHF
clone size: .; J gene: TRBJ1-5; D gene: .; V gene: TRBV19; CDR3 DNA: TGTGCCAGTAGTATTTCACAGGTGGCCCAGCCCCAGCATTTT; CDR3 protein: CASSISQVAQPQHF
clone size: once; J gene: TRBJ1-3; D gene: TRBD1; V gene: TRBV10-3; CDR3 DNA: TGTGCCATCAGCGGGGACAGACTTTCCTGGGACACCATATATTTT; CDR3 protein: CAISGDRLSWDTIYF
clone size: .; J gene: TRBJ2-7; D gene: TRBD2; V gene: TRBV7-2; CDR3 DNA: TGTGCCAGCAGCCCGGGGAGGTTGCGGGGGGCCCTTCGGATCGGCGAGCAGTACTTC; CDR3 protein: CASSPGRLRGALRIGEQYF